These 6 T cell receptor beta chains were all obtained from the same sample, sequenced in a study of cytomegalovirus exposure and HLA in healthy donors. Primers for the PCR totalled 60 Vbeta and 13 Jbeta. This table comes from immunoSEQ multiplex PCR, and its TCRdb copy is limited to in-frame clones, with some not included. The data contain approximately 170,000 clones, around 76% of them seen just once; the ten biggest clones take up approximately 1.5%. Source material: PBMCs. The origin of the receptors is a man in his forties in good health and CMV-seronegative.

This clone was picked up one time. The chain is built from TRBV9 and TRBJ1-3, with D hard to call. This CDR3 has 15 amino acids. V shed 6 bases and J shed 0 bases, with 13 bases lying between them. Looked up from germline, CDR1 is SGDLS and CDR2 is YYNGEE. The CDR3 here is CASTVGPSSGNTIYF. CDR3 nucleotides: TGTGCCAGCACCGTCGGTCCGAGCTCTGGAAACACCATATATTTT.

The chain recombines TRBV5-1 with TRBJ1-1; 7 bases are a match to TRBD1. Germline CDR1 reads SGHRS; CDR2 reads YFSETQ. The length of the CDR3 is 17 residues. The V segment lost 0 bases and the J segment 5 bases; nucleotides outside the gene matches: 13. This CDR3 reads CASSLVATRQGRTEAFF. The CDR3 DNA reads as TGCGCCAGCAGCTTGGTGGCAACCAGACAGGGAAGGACTGAAGCTTTCTTT.

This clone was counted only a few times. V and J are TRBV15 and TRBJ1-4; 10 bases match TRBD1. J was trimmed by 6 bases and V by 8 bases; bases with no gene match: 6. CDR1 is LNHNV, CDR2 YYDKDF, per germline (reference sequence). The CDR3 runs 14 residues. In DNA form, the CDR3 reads TGTGCCACCGGTTCCGGGACAGGGGATGAAAAACTGTTTTTT. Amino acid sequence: CATGSGTGDEKLFF.

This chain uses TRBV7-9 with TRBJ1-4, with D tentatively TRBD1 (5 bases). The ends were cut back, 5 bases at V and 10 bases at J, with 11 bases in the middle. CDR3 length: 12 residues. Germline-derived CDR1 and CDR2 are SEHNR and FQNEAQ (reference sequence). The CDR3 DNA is TGTGCCAGCAGCCCCGGACAACGAAAACTGTTTTTT. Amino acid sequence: CASSPGQRKLFF.

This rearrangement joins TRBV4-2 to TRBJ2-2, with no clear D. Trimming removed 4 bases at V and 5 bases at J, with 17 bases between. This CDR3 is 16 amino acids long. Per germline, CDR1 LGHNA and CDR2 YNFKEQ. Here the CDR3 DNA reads TGTGCCAGCAGCCGAGGTTATGGCCGTGATACCGGGGAGCTGTTTTTT. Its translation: CASSRGYGRDTGELFF.

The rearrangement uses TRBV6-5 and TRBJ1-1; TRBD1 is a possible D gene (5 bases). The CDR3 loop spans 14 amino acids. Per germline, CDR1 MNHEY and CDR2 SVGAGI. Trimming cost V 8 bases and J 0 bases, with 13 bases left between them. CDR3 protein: CASRGGGMNTEAFF. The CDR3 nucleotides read TGTGCCAGCCGGGGGGGAGGAATGAACACTGAAGCTTTCTTT.